This T cell receptor (beta chain) was recorded in a study of blood T cell repertoires in COVID-19. Turning to the study itself: T cells, B-cell-depleted T cells, or PBMCs provided the cDNA or gDNA that served as material.

This clone was observed once. Assay: immunoSEQ multiplex PCR; the TCRdb copy retains only in-frame clones and omits some. The sample yields around 70,000 clones, 88% seen once. Germline trimming cut 5 bases from V and 6 bases from J; bases unmatched to any gene: 2. The CDR3 sequence is 12 residues long. The chain links TRBV12-3 or TRBV12-4 to TRBJ1-2, with 8 nucleotides matching TRBD1. The receptor's source is a woman of 80 years or more with active or convalescent COVID-19. The material sequenced was peripheral blood. The CDR3 loop reads CASSPQGDGYTF. The CDR3 bases are TGTGCCAGCAGTCCACAGGGGGATGGCTACACCTTC.